This TCR beta chain is drawn from a study of cytotoxic CD8 clonotypes in ibrutinib-treated CLL. Study-level background: Outcomes included approximately 24 partial and 2 complete responses; after median approximately six years, roughly 14 stayed remitted and some 12 progressed. Samples showed on average around 250,000 productive templates and approximately 94,000 productive rearrangements.

Germline trimming cut 5 bases from V and 0 bases from J; bases unmatched to any gene: 10. The CDR3 runs 17 residues. Germline CDR1 and CDR2: SGHTA and FQGNSA. Only in-frame clones appear in the TCRdb table, and some are missing; sequencing was by immunoSEQ multiplex PCR. The sample holds around 250,000 clones, roughly 70% seen once. Library input was approximately 1.8 micrograms of DNA from cryopreserved PBMCs. Sample: PBMCs, taken after 24 months of ibrutinib treatment. The J gene is TRBJ1-3, the V gene TRBV7-2; TRBD1 matches at 7 bases. The clonotype comes from a human donor with chronic lymphocytic leukemia. In DNA, the CDR3 is TGTGCCAGCAGCGCCTCCGGGACAGCATTCTCTGGAAACACCATATATTTT. Translation: CASSASGTAFSGNTIYF.